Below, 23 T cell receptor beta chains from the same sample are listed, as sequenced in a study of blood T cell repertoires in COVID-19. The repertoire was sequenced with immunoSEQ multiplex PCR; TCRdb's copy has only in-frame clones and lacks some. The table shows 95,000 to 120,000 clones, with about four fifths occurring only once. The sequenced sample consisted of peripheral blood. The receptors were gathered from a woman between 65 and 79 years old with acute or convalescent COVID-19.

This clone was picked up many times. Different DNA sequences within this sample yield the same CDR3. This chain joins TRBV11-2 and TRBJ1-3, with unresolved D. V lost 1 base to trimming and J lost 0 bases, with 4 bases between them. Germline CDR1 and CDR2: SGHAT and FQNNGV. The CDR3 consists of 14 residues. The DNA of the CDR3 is TGTGCCAGCAGCTTAGTGAGCTCTGGAAACACCATATATTTT. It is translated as CASSLVSSGNTIYF.

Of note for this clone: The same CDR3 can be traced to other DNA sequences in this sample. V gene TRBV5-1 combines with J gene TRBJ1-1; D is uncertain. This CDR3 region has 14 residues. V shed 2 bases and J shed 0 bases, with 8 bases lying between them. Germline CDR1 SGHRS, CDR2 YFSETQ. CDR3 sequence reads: CASSLNSMNTEAFF. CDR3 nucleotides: TGCGCCAGCAGCTTAAATTCTATGAACACTGAAGCTTTCTTT.

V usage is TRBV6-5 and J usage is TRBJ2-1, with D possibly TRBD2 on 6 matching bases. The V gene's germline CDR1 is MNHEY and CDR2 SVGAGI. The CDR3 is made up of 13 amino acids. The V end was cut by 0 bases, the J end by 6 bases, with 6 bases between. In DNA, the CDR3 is TGTGCCAGCAGTTACTCGGAGGGCAATGAGCAGTTCTTC. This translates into CASSYSEGNEQFF.

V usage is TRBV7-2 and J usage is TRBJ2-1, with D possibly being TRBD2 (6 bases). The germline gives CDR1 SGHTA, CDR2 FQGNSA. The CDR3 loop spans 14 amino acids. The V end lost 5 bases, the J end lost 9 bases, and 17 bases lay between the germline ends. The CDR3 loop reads CASSPWLWRGEQFF. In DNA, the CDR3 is TGTGCCAGCAGCCCCTGGTTGTGGCGGGGTGAGCAGTTCTTC.

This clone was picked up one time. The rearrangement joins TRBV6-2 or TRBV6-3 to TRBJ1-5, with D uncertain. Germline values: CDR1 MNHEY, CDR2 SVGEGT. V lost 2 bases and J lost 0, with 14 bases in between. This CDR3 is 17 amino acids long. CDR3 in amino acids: CASSYTTRSYSNQPQHF. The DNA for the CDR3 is TGTGCCAGCAGTTACACGACAAGATCCTATAGCAATCAGCCCCAGCATTTT.

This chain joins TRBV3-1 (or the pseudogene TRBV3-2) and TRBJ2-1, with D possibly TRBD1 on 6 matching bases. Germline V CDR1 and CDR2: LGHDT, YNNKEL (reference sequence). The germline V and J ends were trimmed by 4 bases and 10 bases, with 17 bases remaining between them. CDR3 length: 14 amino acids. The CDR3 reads CASSPRLDSLEQFF. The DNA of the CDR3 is TGTGCCAGCAGCCCCAGGCTGGACAGCCTCGAGCAGTTCTTC.

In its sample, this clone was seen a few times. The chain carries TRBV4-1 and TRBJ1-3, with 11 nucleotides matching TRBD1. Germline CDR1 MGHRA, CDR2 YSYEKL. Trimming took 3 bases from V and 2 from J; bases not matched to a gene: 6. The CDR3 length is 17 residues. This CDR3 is CASSQGGQGGAGNTIYF. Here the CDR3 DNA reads TGCGCCAGCAGCCAGGGGGGACAGGGGGGAGCTGGAAACACCATATATTTT.

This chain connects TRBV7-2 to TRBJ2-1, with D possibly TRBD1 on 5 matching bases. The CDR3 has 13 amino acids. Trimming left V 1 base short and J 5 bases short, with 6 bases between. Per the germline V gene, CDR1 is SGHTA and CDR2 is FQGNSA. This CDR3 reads CASSLGQNNEQFF. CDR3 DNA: TGTGCCAGCAGCTTAGGACAGAACAATGAGCAGTTCTTC.

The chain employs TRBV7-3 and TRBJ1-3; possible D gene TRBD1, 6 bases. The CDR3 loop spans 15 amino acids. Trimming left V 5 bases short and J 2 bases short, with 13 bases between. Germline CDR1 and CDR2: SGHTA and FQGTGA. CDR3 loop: CASSPRTAPGNTIYF. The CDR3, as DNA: TGTGCCAGCAGCCCCCGGACAGCCCCTGGAAACACCATATATTTT.

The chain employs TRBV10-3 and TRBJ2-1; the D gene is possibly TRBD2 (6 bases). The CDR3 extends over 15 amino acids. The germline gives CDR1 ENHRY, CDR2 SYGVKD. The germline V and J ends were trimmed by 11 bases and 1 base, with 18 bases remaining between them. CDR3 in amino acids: CASSSAPTSYNEQFF. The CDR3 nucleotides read TGTGCCTCCTCTAGCGCGCCAACTTCCTACAATGAGCAGTTCTTC.

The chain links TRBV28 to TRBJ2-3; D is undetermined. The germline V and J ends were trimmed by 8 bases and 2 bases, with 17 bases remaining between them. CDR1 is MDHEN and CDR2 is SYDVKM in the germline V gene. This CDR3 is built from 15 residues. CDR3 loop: CASVLGGQTTDTQYF. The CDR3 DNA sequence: TGTGCCAGCGTCCTCGGTGGGCAGACCACAGATACGCAGTATTTT.

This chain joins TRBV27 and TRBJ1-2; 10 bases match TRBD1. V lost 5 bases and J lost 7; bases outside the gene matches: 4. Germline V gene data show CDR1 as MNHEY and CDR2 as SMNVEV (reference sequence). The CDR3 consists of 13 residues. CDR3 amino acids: CASSVTGGLGYTF. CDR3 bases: TGTGCCAGCAGTGTGACAGGGGGCCTTGGCTACACCTTC.

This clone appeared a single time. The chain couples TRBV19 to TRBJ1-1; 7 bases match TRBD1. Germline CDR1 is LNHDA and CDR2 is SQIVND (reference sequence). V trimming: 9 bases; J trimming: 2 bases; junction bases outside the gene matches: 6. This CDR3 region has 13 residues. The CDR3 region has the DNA TGTGCCAGCGAGACAGGGCAAAACACTGAAGCTTTCTTT. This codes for CASETGQNTEAFF.

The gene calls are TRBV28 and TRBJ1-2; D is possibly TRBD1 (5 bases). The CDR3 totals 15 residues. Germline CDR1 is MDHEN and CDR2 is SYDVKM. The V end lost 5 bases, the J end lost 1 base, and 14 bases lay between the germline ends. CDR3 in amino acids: CASSAPTEDNYGYTF. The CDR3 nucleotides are TGTGCCAGCAGTGCCCCGACAGAAGATAACTATGGCTACACCTTC.

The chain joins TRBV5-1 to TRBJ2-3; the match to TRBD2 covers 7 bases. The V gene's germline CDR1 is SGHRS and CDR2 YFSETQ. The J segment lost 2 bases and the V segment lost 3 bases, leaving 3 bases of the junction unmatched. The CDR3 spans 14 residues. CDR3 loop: CASSSRLATDTQYF. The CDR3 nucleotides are TGCGCCAGCAGCTCCCGACTAGCCACAGATACGCAGTATTTT.

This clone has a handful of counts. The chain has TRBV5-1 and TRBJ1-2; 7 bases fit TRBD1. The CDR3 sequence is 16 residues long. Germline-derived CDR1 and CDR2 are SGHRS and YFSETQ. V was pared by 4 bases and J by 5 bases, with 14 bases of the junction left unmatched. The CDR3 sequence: CASSRTSQGVDYGYTF. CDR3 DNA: TGCGCCAGCAGCAGAACTTCGCAGGGGGTGGATTATGGCTACACCTTC. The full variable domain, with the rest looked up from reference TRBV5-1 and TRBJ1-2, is KAGVTQTPRYLIKTRGQQVTLSCSPISGHRSVSWYQQTPGQGLQFLFEYFSETQRNKGNFPGRFSGRQFSNSRSEMNVSTLELGDSALYLCASSRTSQGVDYGYTFGSGTRLTVV.

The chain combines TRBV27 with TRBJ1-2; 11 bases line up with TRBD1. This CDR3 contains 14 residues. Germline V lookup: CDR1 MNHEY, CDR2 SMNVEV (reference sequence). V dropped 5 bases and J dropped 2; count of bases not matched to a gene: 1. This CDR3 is CASSRTGGNYGYTF. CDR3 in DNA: TGTGCCAGCAGTCGGACAGGGGGCAACTATGGCTACACCTTC.

CDR3 nucleotide sequence: TGTGCCACCAGTGATTTGCAATCTAGCGGGAGTCCAGATACGCAGTATTTT. This sequence encodes CATSDLQSSGSPDTQYF. The chain employs TRBV24-1 and TRBJ2-3, with 10 bases lining up with TRBD2. The junction had 6 bases not matched to a gene; V was cut back by 0 bases and J by 4 bases. CDR1 is KGHDR and CDR2 is SFDVKD in the germline V gene. The CDR3 covers 17 residues.

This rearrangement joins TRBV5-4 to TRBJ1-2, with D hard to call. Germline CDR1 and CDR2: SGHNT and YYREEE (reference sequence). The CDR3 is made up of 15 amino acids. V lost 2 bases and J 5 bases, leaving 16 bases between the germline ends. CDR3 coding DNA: TGTGCCAGCAGCTTCTACGACCAGCCGGGATATGGCTACACCTTC. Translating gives CASSFYDQPGYGYTF.

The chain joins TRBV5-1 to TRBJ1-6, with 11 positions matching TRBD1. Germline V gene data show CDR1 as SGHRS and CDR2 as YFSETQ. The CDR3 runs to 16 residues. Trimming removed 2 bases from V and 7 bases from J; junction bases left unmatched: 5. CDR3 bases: TGCGCCAGCAGCTTAAGGGGACAGGGGGACAATTCACCCCTCCACTTT. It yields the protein CASSLRGQGDNSPLHF.

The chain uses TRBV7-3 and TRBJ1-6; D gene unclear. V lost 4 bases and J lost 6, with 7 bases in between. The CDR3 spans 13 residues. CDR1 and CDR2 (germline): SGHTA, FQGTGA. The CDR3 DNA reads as TGTGCCAGCAGCTGGGCCGTTAATTCACCCCTCCACTTT. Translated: CASSWAVNSPLHF.

The DNA for the CDR3 is TGTGCCAGCAGTCTGACCCGGACAGGGTCCTTTAGAGATTCACCCCTCCACTTT. This sequence encodes CASSLTRTGSFRDSPLHF. The rearrangement uses TRBV27 and TRBJ1-6, with 8 bases fitting TRBD1. Germline loops: CDR1 MNHEY, CDR2 SMNVEV (reference sequence). V lost 5 bases, J lost 8 bases, and 17 bases stayed unmatched. This CDR3 region has 18 residues.

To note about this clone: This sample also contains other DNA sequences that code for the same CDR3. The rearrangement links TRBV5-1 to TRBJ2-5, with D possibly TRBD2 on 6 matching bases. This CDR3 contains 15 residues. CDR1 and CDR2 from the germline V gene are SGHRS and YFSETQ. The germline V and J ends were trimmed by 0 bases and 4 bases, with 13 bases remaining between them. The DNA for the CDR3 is TGCGCCAGCAGCTTGGCCCCGGGAGTGGGAGAGACCCAGTACTTC. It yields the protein CASSLAPGVGETQYF. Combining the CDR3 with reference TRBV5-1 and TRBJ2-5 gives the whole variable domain KAGVTQTPRYLIKTRGQQVTLSCSPISGHRSVSWYQQTPGQGLQFLFEYFSETQRNKGNFPGRFSGRQFSNSRSEMNVSTLELGDSALYLCASSLAPGVGETQYFGPGTRLLVL.